The sample holds one count of the clone carrying this TCR beta chain. Its matching antigen is unknown. After removal of 0 bases from V and 4 bases from J, the junction contained 7 bases not matched to a gene. Germline-derived CDR1 and CDR2 are LNHNV and YYDKDF (reference sequence). This CDR3 contains 17 residues. These data originate in a study of shared clonotypes between healthy human individuals. Across the study: Three CD4 naive, three CD4 memory, two CD8 naive and one CD8 memory plate were used per donor.

Several immunoSEQ 96-well plates shared each subset's DNA, each plate a replicate. Replicate PCRs for sorted subsets used 200 ng DNA; this equaled around 29,000 T cell genomes. TCRdb's table, derived via immunoSEQ multiplex PCR, lists solely in-frame clones and lacks some. The data contain 2.3 million or so clones, more than 80% of them singletons. Study-wide findings and caveats: Deeper or shallower sequencing was expected to change how clonotypes are shared among donors.

The clonotype comes from a man younger than 30 in good health. Some clones in this sample may be carry-over from other donors' samples. The rearrangement uses TRBV15 and TRBJ1-3, with 9 bases aligning to TRBD1. The specimen was naive CD4+ T cells from PBMCs. As to subset: CD45RA+ positively selected. The CDR3 loop reads CATSRDGTGRIGNTIYF. DNA for the CDR3: TGTGCCACCAGCAGAGATGGGACAGGGAGGATCGGAAACACCATATATTTT.